This TCR beta chain was recovered during a study of blood T cell repertoires in COVID-19. The germline V and J ends were trimmed by 7 bases and 1 base, with 10 bases remaining between them. The germline gives CDR1 ENHRY, CDR2 SYGVKD. The CDR3 consists of 13 residues. In its sample, this clone was seen once. The data were produced by immunoSEQ multiplex PCR, yet TCRdb's version contains in-frame clones alone and is incomplete. The table has about 330,000 clones, around 87% seen once. This clonotype originated in a woman aged 25 to 45 who had recovered from COVID-19. The sample was PBMCs or T cells enriched from blood (not recorded which). The gene calls are TRBV10-3 and TRBJ2-5, with D possibly TRBD1 on 6 matching bases. DNA for the CDR3: TGTGCCATCAACAGGGCAGGCCAAGAGACCCAGTACTTC. Protein: CAINRAGQETQYF.